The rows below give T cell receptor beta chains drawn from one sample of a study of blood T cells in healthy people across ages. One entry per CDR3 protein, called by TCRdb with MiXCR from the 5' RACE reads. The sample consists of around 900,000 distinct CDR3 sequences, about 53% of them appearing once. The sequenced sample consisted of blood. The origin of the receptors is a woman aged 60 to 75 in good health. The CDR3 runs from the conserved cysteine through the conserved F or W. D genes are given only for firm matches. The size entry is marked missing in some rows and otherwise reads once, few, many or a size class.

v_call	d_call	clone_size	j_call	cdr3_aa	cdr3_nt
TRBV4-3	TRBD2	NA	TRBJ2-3	CASSQVLGGGTDTQYF	TGCGCCAGCAGCCAAGTCCTGGGAGGGGGCACAGATACGCAGTATTTT
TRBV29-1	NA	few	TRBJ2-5	CSVGNSQETQYF	TGCAGCGTTGGAAACAGCCAAGAGACCCAGTACTTC
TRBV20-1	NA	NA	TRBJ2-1	CSARVPLADSYNEQFF	TGCAGTGCTAGGGTCCCGCTAGCTGATAGTTACAATGAGCAGTTCTTC
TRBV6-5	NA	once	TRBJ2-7	CASGVGIANSYEQYF	TGTGCCAGCGGGGTAGGGATAGCGAACTCCTACGAGCAGTACTTC
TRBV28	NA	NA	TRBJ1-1	CASSLTYREAFF	TGTGCCAGCAGTTTAACATACAGGGAAGCTTTCTTT
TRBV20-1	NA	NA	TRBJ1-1	CSAIPGENTEAFF	TGCAGTGCTATACCAGGGGAGAACACTGAAGCTTTCTTT
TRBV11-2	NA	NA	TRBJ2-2	CASSLGVGELFF	TGTGCCAGCAGCTTGGGGGTCGGGGAGCTGTTTTTT
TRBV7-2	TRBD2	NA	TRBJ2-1	CASSLLGLAVHNEQFF	TGTGCCAGCAGCTTATTGGGACTAGCGGTACACAATGAGCAGTTCTTC
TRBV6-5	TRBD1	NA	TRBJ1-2	CASSSLLRDRGQGYGYTF	TGTGCCAGCAGTTCCCTTCTCCGGGACAGGGGGCAGGGCTATGGCTACACCTTC
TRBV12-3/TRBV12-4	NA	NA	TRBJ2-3	CASSPTVPDTQYF	TGTGCCAGCAGCCCGACAGTTCCAGATACGCAGTATTTT
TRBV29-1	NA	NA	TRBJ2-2	CSVEGGQGGSGELFF	TGCAGCGTTGAAGGCGGGCAGGGAGGCTCCGGGGAGCTGTTTTTT
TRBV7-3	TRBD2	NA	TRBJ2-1	CASSSLSALAYTETYNEQFF	TGTGCCAGCAGTTCGCTGAGCGCACTAGCGTATACCGAAACGTACAATGAGCAGTTCTTC
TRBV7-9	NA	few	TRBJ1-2	CASSPLPLGVPYGYTF	TGTGCCAGCAGCCCATTACCTCTAGGGGTACCCTATGGCTACACCTTC
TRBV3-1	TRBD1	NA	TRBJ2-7	CASTQARDRAHFEQYF	TGTGCCAGCACCCAAGCCCGTGACAGGGCGCATTTCGAGCAGTACTTC
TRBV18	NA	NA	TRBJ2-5	CASSPPVNQETQYF	TGTGCCAGCTCACCACCAGTGAACCAAGAGACCCAGTACTTC
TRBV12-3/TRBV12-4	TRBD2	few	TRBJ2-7	CASSWSGRTFPEQYF	TGTGCCAGCAGTTGGAGCGGGAGGACATTCCCCGAGCAGTACTTC
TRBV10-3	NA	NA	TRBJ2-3	CAISGDGKSTDTQYF	TGTGCCATCAGTGGGGACGGAAAAAGCACAGATACGCAGTATTTT
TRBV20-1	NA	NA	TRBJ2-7	CSASPDGHEQYF	TGCAGTGCTAGTCCCGACGGGCACGAGCAGTACTTC
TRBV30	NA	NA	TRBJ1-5	CAWSDQGNQPQHF	TGTGCCTGGAGCGACCAAGGCAATCAGCCCCAGCATTTT
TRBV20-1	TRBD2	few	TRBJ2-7	CSARDLGLAGDEQYF	TGCAGTGCTAGAGATCTGGGACTAGCGGGAGACGAGCAGTACTTC
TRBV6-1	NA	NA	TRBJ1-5	CASSPWGSQPQHF	TGTGCCAGCAGTCCCTGGGGGAGTCAGCCCCAGCATTTT
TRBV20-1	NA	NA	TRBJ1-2	CSAVAGTYGYTF	TGCAGTGCCGTAGCAGGGACCTATGGCTACACCTTC
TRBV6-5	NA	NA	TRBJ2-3	CASSPAGGRRDTQYF	TGTGCCAGCAGTCCGGCCGGAGGGAGGAGGGATACGCAGTATTTT
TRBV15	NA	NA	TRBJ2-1	CATSRDPAPNPQFF	TGTGCCACCAGCAGAGACCCCGCCCCGAACCCGCAGTTCTTC
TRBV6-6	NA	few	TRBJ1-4	CASSYLGGEKLFF	TGTGCCAGCAGTTACCTAGGTGGAGAAAAACTGTTTTTT
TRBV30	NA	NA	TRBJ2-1	CAWSVPRTVYNEQFF	TGTGCCTGGAGTGTACCCAGGACTGTCTACAATGAGCAGTTCTTC
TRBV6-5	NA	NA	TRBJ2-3	CASSYRVPSDTQYF	TGTGCCAGCAGTTACCGGGTTCCCTCAGATACGCAGTATTTT
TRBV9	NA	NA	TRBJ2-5	CASSVDVGLSGWTQYF	TGTGCCAGCAGCGTAGATGTCGGACTATCCGGGTGGACCCAGTACTTC
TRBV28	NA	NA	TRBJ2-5	CASIGQLGETQYF	TGTGCCAGCATAGGCCAGCTCGGAGAGACCCAGTACTTC
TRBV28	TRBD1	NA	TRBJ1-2	CASSLYRGSNYGYTF	TGTGCCAGCAGTTTATACAGGGGCAGTAACTATGGCTACACCTTC
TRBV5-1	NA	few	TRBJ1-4	CASSLEDNEKLFF	TGCGCCAGCAGCTTGGAAGACAATGAAAAACTGTTTTTT
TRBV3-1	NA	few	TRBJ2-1	CASSQLRSNEQFF	TGTGCCAGCAGCCAATTGAGGTCCAATGAGCAGTTCTTC
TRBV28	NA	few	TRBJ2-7	CASSLQRLNYEQYF	TGTGCCAGCAGTTTACAGAGGTTAAACTACGAGCAGTACTTC
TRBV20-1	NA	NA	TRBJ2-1	CSARGPGVSRDNEQFF	TGCAGTGCTAGAGGCCCAGGGGTTTCACGGGACAATGAGCAGTTCTTC
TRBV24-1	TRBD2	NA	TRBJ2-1	CATSDFPGLAGGSSYNEQFF	TGTGCCACCAGTGATTTCCCGGGACTAGCGGGAGGGAGCTCCTACAATGAACAGTTCTTC
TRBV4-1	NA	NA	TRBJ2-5	CASSQDLATGSYEETQYF	TGCGCCAGCAGCCAAGATTTAGCTACGGGGTCTTATGAAGAGACCCAGTACTTC
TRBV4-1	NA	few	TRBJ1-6	CASSQGISSGNSPLHF	TGCGCCAGCAGCCAAGGCATATCGTCTGGGAATTCACCCCTCCACTTT
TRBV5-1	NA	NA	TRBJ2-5	CASSLVEKGGRQYF	TGCGCCAGCAGCTTGGTAGAAAAAGGGGGGCGGCAGTACTTC
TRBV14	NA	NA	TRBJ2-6	CAGSRQMGANVLTF	TGTGCCGGCAGCCGACAGATGGGGGCCAACGTCCTGACTTTC
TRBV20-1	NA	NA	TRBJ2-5	CSARPHRVETQYF	TGCAGTGCTAGGCCTCATCGGGTCGAGACCCAGTACTTC
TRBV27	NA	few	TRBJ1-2	CASSPDRQFFYGYTF	TGTGCCAGCAGTCCCGACAGACAATTCTTCTATGGCTACACCTTC
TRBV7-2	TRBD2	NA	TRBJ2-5	CASSSTGTSFQETQYF	TGTGCCAGCAGCTCTACCGGGACTAGTTTTCAAGAGACCCAGTACTTC
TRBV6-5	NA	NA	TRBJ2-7	CASKRGKVVSYEQYF	TGTGCCAGCAAGAGGGGAAAAGTAGTGTCCTACGAGCAGTACTTC
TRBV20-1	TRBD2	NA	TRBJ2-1	CSARDLTSVYNEQFF	TGCAGTGCTAGAGATCTGACTAGCGTATACAATGAGCAGTTCTTC
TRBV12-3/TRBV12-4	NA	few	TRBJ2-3	CASSLGLWGRGTDTQYF	TGTGCCAGCAGTTTAGGTTTGTGGGGGCGCGGCACAGATACGCAGTATTTT
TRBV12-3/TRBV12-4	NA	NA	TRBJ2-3	CASSREITDTQYF	TGTGCCAGCAGCCGTGAAATTACAGATACGCAGTATTTT
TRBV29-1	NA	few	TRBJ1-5	CSVSGSNQPQHF	TGCAGCGTGTCTGGAAGCAATCAGCCCCAGCATTTT
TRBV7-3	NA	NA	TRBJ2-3	CASSLTGWGTDTQYF	TGTGCCAGCAGCTTGACAGGATGGGGCACAGATACGCAGTATTTT
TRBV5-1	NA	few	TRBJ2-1	CASSLEKTYNEQFF	TGCGCCAGCAGCCTCGAAAAAACCTACAATGAGCAGTTCTTC
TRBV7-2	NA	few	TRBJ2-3	CASSFTSTSTDTQYF	TGTGCCAGCAGCTTTACCAGTACTAGCACAGATACGCAGTATTTT
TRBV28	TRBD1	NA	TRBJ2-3	CASSPGQQRDTQYF	TGTGCCAGCAGTCCGGGACAGCAGAGAGATACGCAGTATTTT
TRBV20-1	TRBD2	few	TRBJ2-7	CSAATGTSGISYEQYF	TGCAGTGCGGCCACCGGGACTAGCGGGATCTCCTACGAGCAGTACTTC
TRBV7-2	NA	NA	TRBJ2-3	CASSLGTIPDTQYF	TGTGCCAGCAGCTTAGGGACTATCCCAGATACGCAGTATTTT
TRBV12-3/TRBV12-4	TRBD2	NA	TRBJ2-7	CASSSRSLAAYEQYF	TGTGCCAGCAGTTCGAGGAGTCTAGCGGCCTACGAGCAGTACTTC